This TCR beta chain is drawn from a study of shared clonotypes between healthy human individuals. TCRdb's table, derived via immunoSEQ multiplex PCR, lists solely in-frame clones and lacks some. The data hold under 1,900,000 clones, with approximately 98.5% observed a single time. Sequenced material: naive CD4+ T cells sorted from blood. As for subset: CD45RA+ positively selected. The TCR was taken from a man under 40 in good health.

The DNA for the CDR3 is TGTGCCAGCAGCTTCGATGCAGGGATTGGAGAGACCCAGTACTTC. This translates into CASSFDAGIGETQYF. V gene TRBV11-2 combines with J gene TRBJ2-5; the D gene is possibly TRBD1 (5 bases). Germline V CDR1 and CDR2: SGHAT, FQNNGV. The CDR3 covers 15 residues. Trimming pared 3 bases from V and 4 bases from J, leaving 15 bases between.